This T cell receptor (beta chain) appears in the sequencing data of a study of neoadjuvant anti-PD-1 for oral cavity cancer. Study overall: Patients without progression got a fourth dose around day 43. Whole-study results and caveats: With three patients per group, TCR findings need larger cohorts.

The patients had HPV-negative, locally advanced oral cavity squamous cell carcinoma. Concerning this clone itself: Its antigen is still unknown.

Most PBMC samples had roughly 0.45 ug input DNA in six replicates. The assay was immunoSEQ multiplex PCR, and TCRdb's table has in-frame clones only and misses some. The sample yields tens of thousands of clones, around 88% seen once. V lost 6 bases and J lost 6; bases outside the gene matches: 10. The CDR3 is 14 amino acids. CDR1 and CDR2 (germline): SGHNT, YYREEE (reference sequence). This TCR was sampled from a person aged 40 to 85 with oral cavity squamous cell carcinoma. The specimen was PBMCs, collected before nivolumab (anti-PD-1) treatment. This sequence joins TRBV5-4 and TRBJ2-7; TRBD1 matches at 9 bases. CDR3 region: CASTQTDRGGEQYF. DNA of the CDR3: TGTGCCAGCACCCAAACGGACAGGGGAGGCGAGCAGTACTTC.